This TCR beta chain was captured by sequencing in a study of blood T cell repertoires in COVID-19. Using immunoSEQ multiplex PCR, the repertoire was profiled, and TCRdb retains in-frame clones only, with some absent. Of hundreds of thousands of clones listed, 75% to 85% are singletons. During active infection, Seattle patients enrolled and were then monitored through disease. The CDR3 sequence is 15 residues long. Deletions cut 7 bases from V and 1 base from J, with 16 bases between. Germline V gene sequence: CDR1 MNHEY, CDR2 SVGAGI. This clone was detected a few times. This chain joins TRBV6-5 and TRBJ1-1, with D tentatively TRBD1 (5 bases). This TCR came from a woman aged 25 to 39 with COVID-19, enrolled during active disease. Sequenced sample: peripheral blood. CDR3 residues: CASKGGRRENTEAFF. CDR3 bases: TGTGCCAGCAAGGGAGGACGCAGGGAGAACACTGAAGCTTTCTTT.